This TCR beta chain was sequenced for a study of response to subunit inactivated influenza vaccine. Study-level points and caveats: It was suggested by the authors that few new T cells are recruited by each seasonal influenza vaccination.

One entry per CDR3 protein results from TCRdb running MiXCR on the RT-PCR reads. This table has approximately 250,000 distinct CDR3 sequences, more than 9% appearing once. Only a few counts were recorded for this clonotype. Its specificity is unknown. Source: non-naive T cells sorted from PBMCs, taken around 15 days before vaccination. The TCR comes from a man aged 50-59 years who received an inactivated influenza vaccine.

CDR3 in amino acids: CASRWGGSYGYTF. In nucleotides, the CDR3 is TGTGCCAGCAGATGGGGGGGGTCCTATGGCTACACCTTC. J is TRBJ1-2 and V is TRBV28; the D gene is possibly TRBD1 (5 bases). Germline V lookup: CDR1 MDHEN, CDR2 SYDVKM. This CDR3 is 13 amino acids long. Trimming shortened V by 6 bases and J by 4 bases, and 12 bases separated the two germline ends.